Listed below are T cell receptor beta chains from one sample, sequenced in a study of blood T cell repertoires in COVID-19. Here immunoSEQ multiplex PCR was the method, and the copy in TCRdb shows in-frame clones only, minus some. The table lists approximately 190,000 clones, roughly 84% of them singletons, with 3% to 3.5% in the top ten. The sample comprised PBMCs or T cells enriched from blood (not recorded which). The receptors derive from a woman aged 25 to 45 who had been exposed to COVID-19. The CDR3 runs from the conserved cysteine through the conserved F or W. The D gene is left open where the match is weak. Expanded clones get a size class; other rows say once, few or many, or leave the size out.

V gene,D gene,clone size,J gene,CDR3 protein,CDR3 DNA
TRBV7-2,-,-,TRBJ2-7,CASVFRGSYEQYF,TGTGCCAGCGTGTTTAGGGGTTCCTACGAGCAGTACTTC
TRBV11-3,-,-,TRBJ2-7,CASSPGGEPSGEQYF,TGTGCCAGCAGCCCCGGCGGTGAGCCCTCCGGCGAGCAGTACTTC
TRBV5-1,TRBD1,-,TRBJ2-7,CASSLGQGGFYEQYF,TGCGCCAGCAGCTTGGGACAGGGGGGTTTCTACGAGCAGTACTTC
TRBV19,-,-,TRBJ2-2,CASSKRGAFGTGELFF,TGTGCCAGTAGTAAACGCGGGGCGTTTGGCACCGGGGAGCTGTTTTTT
TRBV4-3,TRBD2,-,TRBJ2-7,CASSQDRAGAYEQYF,TGCGCCAGCAGCCAAGATCGAGCGGGGGCCTACGAGCAGTACTTC
TRBV6-5,TRBD1,-,TRBJ1-1,CASSRQGEAFF,TGTGCCAGCAGCCGACAGGGTGAAGCTTTCTTT
TRBV7-9,TRBD1,-,TRBJ2-7,CASSSGQVNEQYF,TGTGCCAGCAGCTCGGGACAGGTTAACGAGCAGTACTTC
TRBV27,TRBD1,-,TRBJ2-7,CASSLQGTPYEQYF,TGTGCCAGCAGTCTACAGGGGACCCCCTACGAGCAGTACTTC
TRBV7-2,TRBD2,-,TRBJ2-3,CASSGRGGSTDTQYF,TGTGCCAGCAGCGGACGGGGGGGAAGCACAGATACGCAGTATTTT
TRBV7-2,-,-,TRBJ1-3,CASSLVTHLSGNTIYF,TGTGCCAGCAGCTTAGTTACACACCTCTCTGGAAACACCATATATTTT
TRBV4-3,TRBD2,-,TRBJ2-3,CASSQDHAGGLTDTQYF,TGCGCCAGCAGCCAAGATCATGCGGGGGGGCTGACAGATACGCAGTATTTT
TRBV9,-,-,TRBJ1-1,CASSLAGSNTEAFF,TGTGCCAGCAGCCTCGCGGGTTCGAACACTGAAGCTTTCTTT
TRBV9,TRBD2,-,TRBJ2-7,CASSVVAAGGEQYF,TGTGCCAGCAGCGTAGTAGCGGCGGGGGGCGAGCAGTACTTC
TRBV7-9,-,-,TRBJ2-3,CASSEPGPGLNTQYF,TGTGCCAGCAGCGAACCTGGGCCCGGCTTAAATACGCAGTATTTT
TRBV19,-,-,TRBJ1-1,CASSIVAPGVTEAFF,TGTGCCAGTAGTATAGTCGCGCCGGGGGTCACTGAAGCTTTCTTT
TRBV2,TRBD1,-,TRBJ1-1,CASSEWGQVNTEAFF,TGTGCCAGCAGTGAATGGGGACAGGTGAACACTGAAGCTTTCTTT
TRBV7-2,TRBD2,-,TRBJ2-3,CASSISGDRTDTQYF,TGTGCCAGCAGTATTAGCGGGGACCGCACAGATACGCAGTATTTT
TRBV11-1,TRBD2,-,TRBJ2-2,CASTKRGGYNTGELFF,TGTGCCAGCACCAAACGCGGGGGGTATAATACCGGGGAGCTGTTTTTT
TRBV27,-,-,TRBJ1-1,CASSPTGGTEAFF,TGTGCCAGCAGTCCCACTGGGGGGACTGAAGCTTTCTTT
TRBV30,TRBD1,-,TRBJ1-3,CASQPGTAGNTIYF,TGTGCCTCCCAGCCCGGGACAGCTGGAAACACCATATATTTT
TRBV7-8,TRBD1,-,TRBJ1-6,CASSLAKGQGHSPLHF,TGTGCCAGCAGCTTAGCTAAGGGACAGGGTCACTCACCCCTCCACTTT
TRBV9,-,-,TRBJ1-2,CASSVGQSNYGYTF,TGTGCCAGCAGCGTAGGACAGTCTAACTATGGCTACACCTTC
TRBV5-6,-,-,TRBJ1-6,CASTDRGIRNNSPLHF,TGTGCCAGCACCGACCGGGGTATTCGGAATAATTCACCCCTCCACTTT
TRBV9,-,-,TRBJ2-1,CASSVELLYNEQFF,TGTGCCAGCAGCGTAGAACTTCTCTACAATGAGCAGTTCTTC
TRBV7-2,-,-,TRBJ1-3,CASSERFSGNTIYF,TGTGCCAGCAGCGAGAGGTTCTCTGGAAACACCATATATTTT
TRBV5-1,-,-,TRBJ1-4,CASSLGGGATNEKLFF,TGCGCCAGCAGCTTGGGAGGGGGAGCAACTAATGAAAAACTGTTTTTT
TRBV29-1,TRBD1,-,TRBJ1-4,CSVTQQGLRAEKLFF,TGCAGCGTTACTCAACAGGGGTTAAGGGCTGAAAAACTGTTTTTT
TRBV29-1,-,-,TRBJ2-3,CSVAGGPSTDTQYF,TGCAGCGTTGCGGGGGGCCCTAGCACAGATACGCAGTATTTT
TRBV19,TRBD1,-,TRBJ1-5,CASRTDRGRNQPQHF,TGTGCCAGTAGAACAGACAGGGGTCGCAATCAGCCCCAGCATTTT
TRBV4-1,-,-,TRBJ2-4,CASSQGTASQAKNIQYF,TGCGCCAGCAGCCAAGGTACCGCCAGTCAAGCCAAAAACATTCAGTACTTC
TRBV9,-,-,TRBJ1-1,CASSVEGGTAEAFF,TGTGCCAGCAGCGTAGAAGGGGGAACGGCTGAAGCTTTCTTT
TRBV30,TRBD2,-,TRBJ2-3,CAWSVFGASGSTDTQYF,TGTGCCTGGAGTGTATTTGGGGCTAGCGGTAGCACAGATACGCAGTATTTT
TRBV19,-,few,TRBJ2-7,CASSIGGGPGRFHEQYF,TGTGCCAGTAGTATAGGGGGGGGGCCGGGGCGGTTCCACGAGCAGTACTTC
TRBV20-1,-,-,TRBJ2-3,CSASRQDSTDTQYF,TGCAGTGCTAGTCGCCAGGATAGCACAGATACGCAGTATTTT
TRBV7-9,-,-,TRBJ1-2,CASEGVNYGYTF,TGTGCCAGCGAGGGAGTTAACTATGGCTACACCTTC
TRBV19,TRBD2,-,TRBJ2-2,CASSIRTSGAQDGELFF,TGTGCCAGTAGTATCCGGACTAGCGGGGCTCAGGACGGGGAGCTGTTTTTT
TRBV7-6,TRBD1,-,TRBJ1-4,CASSKDREREKLFF,TGTGCCAGCAGCAAGGACAGGGAAAGGGAAAAACTGTTTTTT
TRBV11-2,TRBD1,-,TRBJ1-2,CASSLDRGNGYTF,TGTGCCAGCAGCCTCGACAGGGGCAACGGCTACACCTTC
TRBV10-3,-,-,TRBJ2-1,CAISEGTGKVNEQFF,TGTGCCATCAGTGAGGGAACAGGGAAGGTCAATGAGCAGTTCTTC
TRBV10-3,-,once,TRBJ1-4,CAISERQGRGEKLFF,TGTGCCATCAGTGAGCGCCAGGGGAGGGGTGAAAAACTGTTTTTT
TRBV7-3,-,-,TRBJ1-1,CASSLTDKNTEAFF,TGTGCCAGCAGCTTAACAGACAAGAACACTGAAGCTTTCTTT
TRBV2,TRBD1,-,TRBJ1-1,CAAGGSLRDTEAFF,TGTGCCGCAGGGGGATCGCTTAGGGACACTGAAGCTTTCTTT
TRBV3-1/TRBV3-2,-,-,TRBJ2-5,CASSQAHGLWETQYF,TGTGCCAGCAGCCAAGCTCACGGACTATGGGAGACCCAGTACTTC
TRBV29-1,TRBD1,-,TRBJ1-2,CSADQGTGQGYTF,TGCAGCGCCGACCAAGGGACAGGGCAAGGCTACACCTTC
TRBV5-1,TRBD2,-,TRBJ2-7,CASSGAGTSGGNYEQYF,TGCGCCAGCAGCGGGGCCGGGACTAGCGGGGGGAATTACGAGCAGTACTTC
TRBV9,-,-,TRBJ2-5,CASSGSLTISVETQYF,TGTGCCAGCAGCGGGAGTCTAACTATAAGTGTAGAGACCCAGTACTTC
TRBV7-2,-,-,TRBJ2-1,CASSLVSLATSYNEQFF,TGTGCCAGCAGCTTAGTAAGTCTAGCGACCTCTTACAATGAGCAGTTCTTC
TRBV6-5,-,-,TRBJ1-2,CASSYSGAQGYTF,TGTGCCAGCAGTTACTCAGGGGCGCAGGGCTACACCTTC
TRBV4-1,-,-,TRBJ2-1,CASSHPSSYNEQFF,TGCGCCAGCAGCCACCCGAGCTCCTACAATGAGCAGTTCTTC
TRBV19,-,-,TRBJ1-2,CASTLGETYYGYTF,TGTGCCAGTACCCTTGGAGAGACGTACTATGGCTACACCTTC
TRBV1,-,once,TRBJ2-3,CTSSQRTSGGTDTQYF,TGCACCAGCAGCCAAAGGACTAGCGGGGGGACAGATACGCAGTATTTT
TRBV10-2,TRBD2,-,TRBJ2-1,CASGLAGGREQFF,TGCGCCAGCGGACTAGCGGGGGGGCGTGAGCAGTTCTTC